Included here is one T cell receptor beta chain sequence, with context. Its specificity is unknown. Amplification used 60 Vbeta primers and 13 Jbeta primers. Profiling relied on immunoSEQ multiplex PCR, and the TCRdb table lists in-frame clones only, not all of them. Of around 170,000 clones listed, 82% were seen once; the top ten hold roughly 0.73%. This entry belongs to a study of cytomegalovirus exposure and HLA in healthy donors. Study-wide points: Across donors, most TCRs were seen rarely, yet some public ones were widespread. After further analysis at a later stage, 16,951 TCR beta sequences were associated with HLA alleles at 0.05 false discovery rate. A missense DCLRE1C variant was associated with V- and J-gene trimming of TCR beta chains in a later analysis, and an independent cohort replicated the association.

The CDR3 extends over 16 amino acids. V shed 1 base and J 3 bases; nucleotides not matched to a gene: 7. CDR1 SGHDT and CDR2 YYEEEE come from the germline V gene. Sequenced: PBMCs. This TCR was recovered from a woman between 18 and 30 years old in good health and CMV-seronegative. The rearrangement uses TRBV5-6 and TRBJ2-4; TRBD2 matches 7 bases. CDR3 nucleotides: TGTGCCAGCAGCTTGTTGAGGGAGGGTGTCAAAAACATTCAGTACTTC. Translated: CASSLLREGVKNIQYF.